This T cell receptor beta chain comes out of a study of cytomegalovirus exposure and HLA in healthy donors. Study-level background: Drawn from HLA-typed donors, around 85 million unique TCRs were held in an early data release.

From germline, CDR1 is SEHNR and CDR2 FQNEAQ (reference sequence). With 5 bases clipped from V and 3 bases from J, the junction kept 3 bases outside the gene matches. CDR3 length equals 13 residues. The PCR contained 60 Vbeta and 13 Jbeta primers. In the study's own analysis: Per a later analysis, the number of unique TCR beta chains was about 78 million, of which around 9.9 million were shared. The repertoire was sequenced with immunoSEQ multiplex PCR; TCRdb's copy has only in-frame clones and lacks some. That table is the source of V, J and clone size, and D and trimming were worked out from the DNA. The table has fewer than 100,000 clones, roughly three quarters seen once; the top ten hold 3% to 4%. Details on this clone: As yet, its antigen is unknown.

Study outcomes and limitations: Later on, an analysis showed TCR association rates differing by HLA locus, with DRB1 the most and HLA-C the fewest.

The rearrangement joins TRBV7-9 to TRBJ2-7; 8 positions agree with TRBD2. This sequence originates from a woman in her 40s in good health and CMV-seronegative. Input material: PBMCs. The CDR3 region is CASSRAGDYEQYF. CDR3 bases: TGTGCCAGCAGCCGAGCGGGGGACTACGAGCAGTACTTC.